This record concerns one T cell receptor beta chain sequence. What it binds is unknown. The data belong to a study of blood T cells in healthy people across ages. Collection of roughly 9.6 milliliters of peripheral blood was performed for each donor. Germline CDR1 and CDR2: SEHNR and FQNEAQ (reference sequence). V shed 3 bases and J shed 11 bases, with 5 bases lying between them. The CDR3 spans 11 residues. Next came a second PCR, run for roughly 6 to 11 cycles, which used a sample-barcoded 5' primer along with a J-beta primer mix. From the 5' RACE reads, TCRdb called clonotypes with MiXCR, one entry per CDR3 protein. This table has some 700,000 distinct CDR3 sequences, 35% to 45% appearing once. Study-wide points: Estimates of total diversity, which came from one million sequenced T cells, were considered to be underestimates. Age showed a roughly linear inverse relationship with TCR beta diversity per million T cells.

This sequence was found in a woman aged 60 to 75 in good health. This chain joins TRBV7-9 and TRBJ1-6; D is undetermined. The sequenced material came from blood. The CDR3 bases are TGTGCCAGCAGCTTCGGTGCACCCCTCCACTTT. This translates into CASSFGAPLHF.